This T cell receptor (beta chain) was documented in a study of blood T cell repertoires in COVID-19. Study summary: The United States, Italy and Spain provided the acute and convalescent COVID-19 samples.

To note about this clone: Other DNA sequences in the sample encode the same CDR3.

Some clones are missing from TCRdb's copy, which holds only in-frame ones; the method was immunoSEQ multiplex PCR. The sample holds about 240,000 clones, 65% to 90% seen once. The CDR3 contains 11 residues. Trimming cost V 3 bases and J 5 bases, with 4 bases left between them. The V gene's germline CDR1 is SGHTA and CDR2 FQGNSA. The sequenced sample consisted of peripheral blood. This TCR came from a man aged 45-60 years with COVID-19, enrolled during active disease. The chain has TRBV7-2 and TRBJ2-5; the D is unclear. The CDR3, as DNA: TGTGCCAGCAGCTTTCGGGAGACCCAGTACTTC. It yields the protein CASSFRETQYF.